This T cell receptor beta chain was found in a study of blood T cell repertoires in COVID-19 (TCRdb year 2020). About the study as a whole: Samples from collaborators originated in the United States, Italy and Spain and spanned both the acute and convalescent phases of COVID-19. The material from the prospective study consisted of cDNA or gDNA derived from T cells, B-cell-depleted T cells, or PBMCs. Deeply sampled blood TCRbeta repertoires from subjects exposed to, actively infected with, or recovered from COVID-19 were included in the dataset. A freely available public database, intended as a resource for researchers studying the immune response to SARS-CoV-2, is where the repertoires were released. Samples came from the ongoing ImmuneRACE study (first 160 participants) plus 1,254 subjects from 6 global collaborators. The sample metadata nearly always contained a de-identified subject ID, COVID-19 status, age in years and sex. Where available, HLA class I and class II types were taken from metadata supplied by the sample provider and were not determined by assay-based typing. Paper-wide results and their limitations: The amount of clinical and demographic metadata varied by source and participant and was provided uncurated.

Each collaborating institution followed its own protocols to collect whole blood in K2EDTA tubes. For TCRbeta analysis, collaborators shipped samples as frozen whole blood, isolated PBMCs, or DNA extracted from either of those sample types. This clone is medium-sized (0.01 to 0.1%) in terms of sample share. It lacks a known antigen. Base qualities were left out, and no much larger clone turns up one base away. From cysteine to phenylalanine, the CDR3 is 15 amino acids long. Kept here is only the CDR3 DNA, which spans 45 bases and is read in frame from base 1. V drops 2 bases and J drops 2 bases, leaving 12 bases in between. CDR1 and CDR2 were assigned from the germline V gene as SNHLY and FYNNEI. The immunoSEQ Assay, a bias-controlled multiplex PCR, was used to amplify TCRbeta CDR3 regions from genomic DNA. Per the authors' processing: The number of nucleated cells in each sample was estimated by amplification of reference gene primers within the assay. Sequence reads were collapsed and filtered to measure the absolute abundance of every unique TCRbeta CDR3 rearrangement. For each sample, productive Simpson clonality was calculated as the square root of Simpson's diversity index across productive rearrangements. TCRdb re-hosts the immuneACCESS table, in-frame sequences only. Its copies lack some clones; in the studies checked, an unresolved V gene accounts for under half of them, and the cause for the rest is not known. V and J calls plus clone size are reproduced from that table; the DNA served to infer D and trimming. The sample table contains approximately 91,000 clones; only one count was recorded for around three quarters of them. The top ten clonotypes cover over 6.5% of the sample.

Specimen: peripheral blood. Rearrangement joined TRBV2 to TRBJ2-5; TRBD1 could be the D gene, as 6 bases match. The clonotype was recovered from a man aged 70-80 years with acute or convalescent COVID-19. Here the CDR3 is given as CASSESTGIQETQYF. The DNA reads TGTGCCAGCAGTGAATCCACAGGGATTCAAGAGACCCAGTACTTC.